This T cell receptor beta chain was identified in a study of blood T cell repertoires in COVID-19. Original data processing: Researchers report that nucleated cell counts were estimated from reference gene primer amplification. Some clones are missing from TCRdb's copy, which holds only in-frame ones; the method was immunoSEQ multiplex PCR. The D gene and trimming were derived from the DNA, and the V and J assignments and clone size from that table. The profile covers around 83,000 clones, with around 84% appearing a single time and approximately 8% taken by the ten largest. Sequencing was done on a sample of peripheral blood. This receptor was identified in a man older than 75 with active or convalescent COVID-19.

For the CDR3, the DNA is TGCAGCGTTGAGGGGACAGGGGGCACTGAAGCTTTCTTT. This codes for CSVEGTGGTEAFF. The V gene is TRBV29-1, the J gene TRBJ1-1; the match to TRBD1 covers 11 bases. The germline gives CDR1 SQVTM, CDR2 ANQGSEA. The CDR3 covers 13 residues. V was pared by 3 bases and J by 4 bases, with 1 base of the junction left unmatched.